Listed below are T cell receptor beta chains from one sample, sequenced in a study of T cell responses to AZD1222 COVID-19 vaccine. Profiled with immunoSEQ multiplex PCR; TCRdb holds only in-frame clones, not every one. Of over 100,000 clones listed, over 80% are singletons. The material sequenced was peripheral blood, taken on day 0 of AZD1222 vaccination. These TCRs come from an adult in good health. CDR3s include the opening cysteine and the closing phenylalanine or tryptophan. Fields, in order: D gene, J gene, clone size, V gene, CDR3 protein, CDR3 DNA. The D gene is left open where the match is weak. Only some rows state a clone size, as once, few, many or a class for expanded clones.

>TRBD1|TRBJ2-1|.|TRBV7-2
CASSSIGQDNEQFF
TGTGCCAGCAGCTCGATTGGACAGGACAATGAGCAGTTCTTC
>.|TRBJ2-7|.|TRBV18
CASSPPHGASEQYF
TGTGCCAGCTCACCACCTCACGGGGCTTCCGAGCAGTACTTC
>TRBD2|TRBJ2-1|.|TRBV28
CASTLAGAHYNEQFF
TGTGCCAGCACGCTAGCGGGAGCGCATTACAATGAGCAGTTCTTC
>.|TRBJ1-4|.|TRBV6-6
CASKGPAAEKLFF
TGTGCCAGCAAGGGGCCTGCGGCTGAAAAACTGTTTTTT
>.|TRBJ1-1|.|TRBV2
CASSEVGLGDTEAFF
TGTGCCAGCAGTGAAGTGGGCCTTGGGGACACTGAAGCTTTCTTT
>.|TRBJ1-4|.|TRBV11-2
CASRRGSVNEKLFF
TGTGCCAGCAGGAGGGGTTCTGTTAATGAAAAACTGTTTTTT
>.|TRBJ1-5|.|TRBV3-1/TRBV3-2
CASSQDLDQPQHF
TGTGCCAGCAGCCAAGATCTCGACCAGCCCCAGCATTTT
>.|TRBJ1-1|.|TRBV7-9
CASSFDANTEAFF
TGTGCCAGCAGCTTTGATGCGAACACTGAAGCTTTCTTT
>.|TRBJ1-2|.|TRBV6-4
CATSPRPNYGYTF
TGTGCCACCAGCCCCCGACCTAACTATGGCTACACCTTC
>.|TRBJ2-1|.|TRBV20-1
CSATDRYEQFF
TGCAGTGCCACTGACAGATATGAGCAGTTCTTC
>.|TRBJ1-6|.|TRBV5-1
CASSLDREDSPLHF
TGCGCCAGCAGCTTGGACAGGGAAGATTCACCCCTCCACTTT
>.|TRBJ1-1|.|TRBV27
CASSLKGNTEAFF
TGTGCCAGCAGTTTAAAGGGGAACACTGAAGCTTTCTTT
>.|TRBJ1-5|.|TRBV27
CASSGLGVNQPQHF
TGTGCCAGCAGCGGTCTCGGGGTGAATCAGCCCCAGCATTTT
>.|TRBJ2-1|.|TRBV20-1
CSARDLGLRVF
TGCAGTGCTAGAGATCTGGGTCTTAGGGTCTTC
>.|TRBJ1-1|.|TRBV6-4
CASSDSGPAEAFF
TGTGCCAGCAGTGACTCTGGGCCGGCTGAAGCTTTCTTT
>.|TRBJ2-1|once|TRBV6-5
CASNPGYSYNEQFF
TGTGCCAGCAACCCAGGGTACTCCTACAATGAGCAGTTCTTC
>.|TRBJ1-1|.|TRBV18
CASSPLIEMNTEAFF
TGTGCCAGCTCCCCCCTGATAGAAATGAACACTGAAGCTTTCTTT
>.|TRBJ1-5|.|TRBV6-2/TRBV6-3
CASSYLAWTERSNQPQHF
TGTGCCAGCAGTTACCTCGCTTGGACAGAACGTAGCAATCAGCCCCAGCATTTT
>.|TRBJ1-1|.|TRBV6-5
CASSYSWKAPNTEAFF
TGTGCCAGCAGTTACTCTTGGAAGGCCCCGAACACTGAAGCTTTCTTT
>.|TRBJ2-3|.|TRBV4-3
CASSQDRGPDTQYF
TGCGCCAGCAGCCAAGATCGGGGGCCAGATACGCAGTATTTT
>.|TRBJ2-7|.|TRBV7-2
CASSRDSKSEEQYF
TGTGCCAGCAGCCGGGACTCGAAATCGGAAGAGCAGTACTTC
>.|TRBJ2-7|.|TRBV25-1
CASSEFGWGGTAYEQYF
TGTGCCAGCAGTGAATTCGGGTGGGGAGGCACGGCCTACGAGCAGTACTTC
>TRBD2|TRBJ2-1|once|TRBV30
CAWKLAALSYNEQFF
TGTGCCTGGAAACTAGCGGCGCTCTCCTACAATGAGCAGTTCTTC
>.|TRBJ1-1|.|TRBV6-1
CASSEIQGLGAFF
TGTGCCAGCAGTGAAATACAGGGCTTGGGGGCTTTCTTT
>TRBD1|TRBJ1-1|.|TRBV6-5
CASSNGQGNTEAFF
TGTGCCAGCAGTAACGGACAGGGAAACACTGAAGCTTTCTTT
>.|TRBJ2-1|once|TRBV6-6
CASREGLEKFF
TGTGCCAGCAGGGAGGGCCTGGAGAAGTTCTTC
>.|TRBJ2-7|.|TRBV5-1
CASSQNYEQYF
TGCGCCAGCAGCCAAAACTACGAGCAGTACTTC